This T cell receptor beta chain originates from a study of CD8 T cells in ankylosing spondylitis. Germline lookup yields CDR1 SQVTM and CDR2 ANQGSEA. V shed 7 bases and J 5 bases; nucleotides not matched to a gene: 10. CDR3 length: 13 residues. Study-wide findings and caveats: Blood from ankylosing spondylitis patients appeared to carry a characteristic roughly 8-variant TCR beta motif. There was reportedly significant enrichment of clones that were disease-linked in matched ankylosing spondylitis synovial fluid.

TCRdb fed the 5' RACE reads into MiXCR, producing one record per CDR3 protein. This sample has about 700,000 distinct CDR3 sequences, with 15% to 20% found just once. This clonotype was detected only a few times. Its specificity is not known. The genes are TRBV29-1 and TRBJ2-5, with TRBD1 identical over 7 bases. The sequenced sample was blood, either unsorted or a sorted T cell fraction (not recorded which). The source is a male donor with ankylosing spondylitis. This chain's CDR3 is CSGQTGLGETQYF. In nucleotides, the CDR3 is TGCAGCGGGCAGACAGGGTTGGGGGAGACCCAGTACTTC.